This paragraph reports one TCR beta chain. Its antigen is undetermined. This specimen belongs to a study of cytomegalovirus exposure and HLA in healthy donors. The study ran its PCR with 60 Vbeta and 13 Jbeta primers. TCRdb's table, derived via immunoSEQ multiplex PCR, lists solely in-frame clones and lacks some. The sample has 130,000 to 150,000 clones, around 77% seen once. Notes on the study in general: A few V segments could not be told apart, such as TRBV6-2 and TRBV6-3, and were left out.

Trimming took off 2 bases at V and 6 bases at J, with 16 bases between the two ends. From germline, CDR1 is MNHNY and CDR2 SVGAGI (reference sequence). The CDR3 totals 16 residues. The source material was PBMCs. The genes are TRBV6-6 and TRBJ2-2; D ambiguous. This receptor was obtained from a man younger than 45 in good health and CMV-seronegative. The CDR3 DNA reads TGTGCCAGCAGTTACATAGCAATAGAATCCGCCGGGGAGCTGTTTTTT. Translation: CASSYIAIESAGELFF.